This TCR beta chain was profiled in a study of blood T cell repertoires in COVID-19 (dated by TCRdb to the early 2020s). In the study overall: Samples from collaborators originated in the United States, Italy and Spain and spanned both the acute and convalescent phases of COVID-19. The material from the prospective study consisted of cDNA or gDNA derived from T cells, B-cell-depleted T cells, or PBMCs. Deeply sampled blood TCRbeta repertoires from subjects exposed to, actively infected with, or recovered from COVID-19 were included in the dataset. The repertoires were released in a freely available public database meant as a resource for research on the immune response to SARS-CoV-2. Samples came from the ongoing ImmuneRACE study (first 160 participants) plus 1,254 subjects from 6 global collaborators. A de-identified subject ID, COVID-19 status, age in years and sex were almost always included in the sample metadata. Where available, HLA class I and class II types were obtained from metadata supplied by the sample provider rather than from assay-based typing.

What the study reported, not specific to this receptor: How much clinical and demographic metadata was included differed by source and by participant, and the metadata was provided uncurated.

At one collaborating source in Seattle, patients were enrolled during active infection and were followed longitudinally through the course of disease. The collaborating institutions used their own protocols to collect whole blood in K2EDTA tubes. Collaborator samples were shipped for TCRbeta analysis as frozen whole blood, isolated PBMCs, or DNA extracted from either sample type. Notes on this clone: Its cognate antigen has yet to be identified. Base qualities are missing; no much larger clone stands one base away.

TCRbeta CDR3 regions were amplified from genomic DNA using the immunoSEQ Assay, a bias-controlled multiplex PCR. The study's own analysis went as follows. The number of nucleated cells in each sample was estimated by amplification of reference gene primers within the assay. Sequence reads were collapsed and filtered to measure the absolute abundance of every unique TCRbeta CDR3 rearrangement. For each sample, productive Simpson clonality was calculated by taking the square root of Simpson's diversity index across productive rearrangements. Sourced from immuneACCESS, this table was stored by TCRdb with only in-frame sequences that have V and J called. A share of the clones is absent; for the studies checked, an unresolved V gene accounts for under half, and the remainder has no known explanation. Clone size and the V and J calls come from that table; the DNA yielded D and trimming. The sample has about 230,000 clones on record, 85% to 90% of them singletons. The ten largest clones capture more than 9% of the sample.

The sample comprised peripheral blood. This clonotype was obtained from a man aged 50 to 60 with COVID-19, enrolled during active disease.

The nucleotide sequence is given as TGTGCCAGTAGTATAGTCCCAGGGACTAAGTCCTACGAGCAGTACTTC. This sequence encodes CASSIVPGTKSYEQYF. The V and J segments used are TRBV19 and TRBJ2-7, with TRBD2 matching 7 junction bases. Trimming removed 1 base from V and 1 base from J; the gene matches leave 7 bases unexplained. The CDR3, cysteine through phenylalanine, is 16 amino acids long. Solely the CDR3 DNA is kept, with 48 bases framed from the first base. CDR1 is given as LNHDA and CDR2 as SQIVND, both from the germline V gene (reference sequence).